Sequencing of this TCR beta chain was carried out in a study of neurological immune-mediated disorders. One entry per CDR3 protein results from TCRdb running MiXCR on the 5' RACE reads. The sample holds about 62,000 distinct CDR3 sequences, under 5.5% seen once. The germline CDR1 and CDR2 sequences are SSHAT and FNYEAQ (reference sequence). The CDR3 has 11 residues. V and J are TRBV7-7 and TRBJ2-2, with 11 bases matching TRBD2. The material sequenced was PBMCs. The sequence was collected from a woman aged 45-65 years with multiple sclerosis. CDR3: CASGGAGELFF. Here the CDR3 DNA reads TGTGCTAGCGGGGGGGCCGGGGAGCTGTTTTTT.